The 19 T cell receptor beta chains below all came from one sample that was sequenced in a study of Graves' ophthalmopathy and Graves' hyperthyroidism. Amplification of the TCR beta CDR3 regions used RNA transcripts (as template). HTBI primers served in a first-round RT-PCR, which a second-round multiplex PCR followed. In TCRdb, the multiplex PCR reads were re-called with MiXCR into one record per CDR3 protein. Of 650,000 to 900,000 distinct CDR3 sequences listed, roughly two fifths are singletons. The sample was peripheral blood. These receptors were collected from an adult man with Graves' ophthalmopathy.

The chain couples TRBV7-6 to TRBJ2-2, with TRBD1 matching over 7 bases. The CDR3 sequence is 16 residues long. V lost 7 bases, J lost 5 bases, and 13 bases stayed unmatched. Germline CDR1 SGHVS, CDR2 FNYEAQ. In nucleotides, the CDR3 is TGTGCCAGCACCCGATCCCCAGGGGGAAGTACCGGGGAGCTGTTTTTT. It is translated as CASTRSPGGSTGELFF.

With regard to this clonotype: A clone one base away is much larger, so this may be a read error. The chain is built from TRBV7-2 and TRBJ1-2; no firm D call. Germline loops: CDR1 SGHTA, CDR2 FQGNSA. Trimming took off 7 bases at V and 8 bases at J, with 17 bases between the two ends. The CDR3 has 13 residues. The CDR3 sequence: CASNRRHGKGYTF. CDR3 nucleotides: TGTGCCAGCAATCGAAGGCATGGCAAGGGCTACACCTTC. Drawing the rest from reference TRBV7-2 and TRBJ1-2, the complete variable domain is GAGVSQSPSNKVTEKGKDVELRCDPISGHTALYWYRQSLGQGLEFLIYFQGNSAPDKSGLPSDRFSAERTGGSVSTLTIQRTQQEDSAVYLCASNRRHGKGYTFGSGTRLTVV.

This clonotype was observed at least ten times. This chain connects TRBV2 to TRBJ2-7; 9 nucleotides agree with TRBD2. The germline CDR1 and CDR2 sequences are SNHLY and FYNNEI. The CDR3 is 15 residues long. V lost 7 bases and J lost 5; bases outside the gene matches: 12. CDR3 loop: CASKRRSGSLDEQYF. The DNA for the CDR3 is TGTGCCAGCAAACGACGTAGCGGGAGTTTAGACGAGCAGTACTTC.

This clonotype showed up just once. The CDR3 bases are TGTGCTAGTGCGCCCGCCGGGGATTCACCCCTCCACTTT. Translation: CASAPAGDSPLHF. V gene TRBV9 combines with J gene TRBJ1-6, with D hard to call. Germline loops: CDR1 SGDLS, CDR2 YYNGEE. This CDR3 has 13 residues.

Only one count was recorded for this clonotype. This rearrangement joins TRBV7-2 to TRBJ2-6; D unresolved. The germline gives CDR1 SGHTA, CDR2 FQGNSA. The CDR3 contains 15 residues. V was trimmed by 2 bases and J by 3 bases, leaving 8 bases between them. CDR3 loop: CASSLMVGGANVLTF. DNA of the CDR3: TGTGCCAGCAGCTTAATGGTCGGTGGGGCCAACGTCCTGACTTTC.

This clonotype was observed a handful of times. V usage is TRBV20-1 and J usage is TRBJ2-7; perhaps TRBD2 as D (5 bases). Germline CDR1 DFQATT, CDR2 SNEGSKA (reference sequence). The CDR3 spans 14 residues. With 3 bases removed from V and 4 bases from J, the gap between germline ends came to 16 bases. The CDR3 here is CSASYEGVGYEQYF. In DNA, the CDR3 is TGCAGTGCTAGTTATGAGGGAGTGGGTTACGAGCAGTACTTC.

V is TRBV2 and J is TRBJ2-7, with a possible D match to TRBD2 (6 bases). Trimming pared 8 bases from V and 2 bases from J, leaving 19 bases between. The CDR3 is 15 residues long. In germline, CDR1 is SNHLY, CDR2 FYNNEI. CDR3 amino acids: CASVEEGGGTYEQYF. The DNA for the CDR3 is TGTGCCAGCGTTGAAGAGGGAGGCGGGACCTACGAGCAGTACTTC.

V gene TRBV7-9 combines with J gene TRBJ1-4, with TRBD1 identical over 7 bases. Per the germline V gene, CDR1 is SEHNR and CDR2 is FQNEAQ (reference sequence). The CDR3 sequence is 18 residues long. V dropped 5 bases and J dropped 0; count of bases not matched to a gene: 12. CDR3 sequence (DNA): TGTGCCAGCAGCCAAGTGGTGGGACAGATAGCAACTAATGAAAAACTGTTTTTT. Its translation is CASSQVVGQIATNEKLFF.

The sample holds many counts of this clonotype. The V call is TRBV11-2, the J call TRBJ1-6; no firm D call. Trimming took off 5 bases at V and 7 bases at J, with 9 bases between the two ends. This CDR3 is 13 amino acids long. Germline V gene data show CDR1 as SGHAT and CDR2 as FQNNGV. CDR3 protein: CASSEYSNSPLHF. CDR3 DNA sequence: TGTGCCAGCAGCGAGTATTCAAATTCACCCCTCCACTTT.

There are a few counts of this clonotype. V is TRBV20-1 and J is TRBJ2-7; 8 nucleotides match TRBD2. V lost 1 base to trimming and J lost 5 bases; unmatched junction nucleotides: 13. Germline lookup yields CDR1 DFQATT and CDR2 SNEGSKA (reference sequence). The CDR3 has 16 residues. The CDR3 is CSARASPGLESDEQYF. In DNA, the CDR3 is TGCAGTGCTAGAGCCTCACCGGGACTAGAATCTGACGAGCAGTACTTC.

This clonotype was detected only once. One end of the junction is discordant with germline, which a read error may explain. This rearrangement joins TRBV5-1 to TRBJ2-7; perhaps TRBD1 as D (6 bases). The length of the CDR3 is 12 residues. Germline loops: CDR1 SGHRS, CDR2 YFSETQ. The CDR3 coding sequence is TGCGCCAGCAGCCCGGACAGCTACGAGCGGTACTTC. Its protein product is CASSPDSYERYF. Full variable domain (rest looked up from reference TRBV5-1 and TRBJ2-7): KAGVTQTPRYLIKTRGQQVTLSCSPISGHRSVSWYQQTPGQGLQFLFEYFSETQRNKGNFPGRFSGRQFSNSRSEMNVSTLELGDSALYLCASSPDSYERYFGPGTRLTVT.

This clonotype was seen a few times. The gene calls are TRBV7-9 and TRBJ1-5, with D perhaps matching TRBD1 (5 bases). The V gene's germline CDR1 is SEHNR and CDR2 FQNEAQ (reference sequence). V was clipped by 3 bases and J by 6 bases, with 21 bases between them. This CDR3 region has 17 residues. The CDR3 reads CASSFLSGHPGGQPQHF. CDR3 nucleotides: TGTGCCAGCAGCTTTCTATCAGGGCACCCCGGGGGTCAGCCCCAGCATTTT.

The table lists this clonotype with many counts. The rearrangement uses TRBV29-1 and TRBJ2-7; D possibly corresponds to TRBD1 (6 bases). CDR3 length: 14 amino acids. CDR1 is SQVTM, CDR2 ANQGSEA, per germline. V was clipped by 5 bases and J by 2 bases, with 16 bases between them. CDR3 nucleotides: TGCAGCGTTCGGTCCCCAGGGGATCCCTACGAGCAGTACTTC. This translates into CSVRSPGDPYEQYF.

This clonotype was seen a handful of times. Since no conserved phenylalanine or tryptophan closes the CDR3, a read error is the likely cause. Because the CDR3's place on the DNA is in doubt, the DNA is left out and the CDR3 is given as listed by TCRdb. This chain connects TRBV30 to TRBJ1-1; the tabulated D call, TRBD1, remains unverified against the DNA. The V gene's germline CDR1 is GTSNPN and CDR2 SVGIG (reference sequence). The CDR3 spans 11 amino acids, including both terminal residues. The CDR3 loop reads CAWTPLRRQSL.

The chain recombines TRBV12-3 or TRBV12-4 with TRBJ1-2; possibly TRBD1 for D (6 bases). The CDR3 consists of 15 residues. V was pared by 5 bases and J by 3 bases, with 16 bases between. DNA for the CDR3: TGTGCCAGCAGTCCCCGCGGGGGCCGACACTATGGCTACACCTTC. This codes for CASSPRGGRHYGYTF.

V is TRBV25-1 and J is TRBJ2-2; 7 nucleotides agree with TRBD1. The CDR3 extends over 14 amino acids. After removal of 6 bases from V and 7 bases from J, the junction contained 8 bases not matched to a gene. Germline V CDR1 and CDR2: MGHDK, SYGVNS. CDR3 nucleotides: TGTGCCAGCAGGTTACAGGGGACAAGCGGGGAGCTGTTTTTT. Amino acid sequence: CASRLQGTSGELFF.

This clonotype has a count of ten or more. V and J are TRBV19 and TRBJ1-5, with no clear D. The ends were cut back, 3 bases at V and 0 bases at J, with 12 bases in the middle. CDR1 is LNHDA and CDR2 is SQIVND in the germline V gene (reference sequence). The CDR3 length is 16 residues. The CDR3 nucleotides are TGTGCCAGTAGTATGTCCGGCCGCTATAGCAATCAGCCCCAGCATTTT. Translating gives CASSMSGRYSNQPQHF.

As to this clonotype: Just one base apart from a much larger clone, this may be a read error. This CDR3 is CASSPLGQSYGYAF. The CDR3 DNA reads TGTGCCAGTTCACCTTTGGGACAGAGCTATGGCTACGCCTTC. The genes are TRBV19 and TRBJ1-2; 7 bases fit TRBD1. CDR1 and CDR2 from the germline V gene are LNHDA and SQIVND (reference sequence). This CDR3 has 14 amino acids. The complete variable domain, with remaining parts taken from reference TRBV19 and TRBJ1-2, reads DGGITQSPKYLFRKEGQNVTLSCEQNLNHDAMYWYRQDPGQGLRLIYYSQIVNDFQKGDIAEGYSVSREKKESFPLTVTSAQKNPTAFYLCASSPLGQSYGYAFGSGTRLTVV.

The count of this clonotype is one. The chain employs TRBV15 and TRBJ2-7; TRBD2 aligns across 8 bases. Germline CDR1 LNHNV, CDR2 YYDKDF (reference sequence). Unmatched junction bases numbered 13, after V lost 1 base and J lost 2 bases. The CDR3 has 18 residues. The CDR3 is CATSRAGGERRATYEQYF. CDR3 bases: TGTGCCACCAGCAGAGCGGGGGGGGAGCGGAGAGCTACCTACGAGCAGTACTTC.